This T cell receptor (beta chain) was found in a study of shared clonotypes between healthy human individuals. The V gene end was trimmed by 7 bases and the J gene end by 8 bases; junction bases not matched to a gene: 8. Germline V gene sequence: CDR1 GTSNPN, CDR2 SVGIG (reference sequence). This CDR3 spans 13 amino acids. Only in-frame clones appear in the TCRdb table, and some are missing; sequencing was by immunoSEQ multiplex PCR. The data show about 380,000 clones, with around 96% seen just once and approximately 0.3% held by the top ten. General study findings and limits: Memory subsets had estimated richness that was generally smaller than that of naive subsets. Non-shared clonotypes displayed generation probabilities falling below those of clonotypes present in all four donors. Of the naive CD4 clonotypes, roughly 5.2% were shared across a handful of donors.

Comment on this clone: The antigen remains unidentified.

The sequenced sample was memory CD8+ T cells sorted from blood. Subset: CD45RO+ cells pooled with CCR7-negative TemRA cells. The TCR originated in a man aged 30 to 39 in good health. The V and J genes are TRBV30 and TRBJ1-2; TRBD1 matches 12 bases. The CDR3 DNA reads TGTGCCTTAACCCCGGGACAGGGGGCGGGCTACACCTTC. Translated, it gives CALTPGQGAGYTF. Full variable domain (missing parts from reference TRBV30 and TRBJ1-2): SQTIHQWPATLVQPVGSPLSLECTVEGTSNPNLYWYRQAAGRGLQLLFYSVGIGQISSEVPQNLSASRPQDRQFILSSKKLLLSDSGFYLCALTPGQGAGYTFGSGTRLTVV.